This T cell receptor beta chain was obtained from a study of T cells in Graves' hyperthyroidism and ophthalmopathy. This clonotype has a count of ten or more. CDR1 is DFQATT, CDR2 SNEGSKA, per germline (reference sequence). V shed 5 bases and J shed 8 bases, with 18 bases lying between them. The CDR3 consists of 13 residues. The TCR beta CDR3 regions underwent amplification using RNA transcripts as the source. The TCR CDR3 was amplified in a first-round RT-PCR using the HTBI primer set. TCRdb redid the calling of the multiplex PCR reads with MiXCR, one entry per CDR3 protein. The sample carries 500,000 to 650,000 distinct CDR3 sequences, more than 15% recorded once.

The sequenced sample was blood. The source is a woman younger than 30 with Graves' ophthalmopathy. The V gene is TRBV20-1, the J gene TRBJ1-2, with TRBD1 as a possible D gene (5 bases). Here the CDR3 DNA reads TGCAGTGCTCCCCCCGGCGGGGCCGGCGGCTACACCTTC. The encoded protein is CSAPPGGAGGYTF.